The source of this T cell receptor beta chain is a study of cytotoxic CD8 clonotypes in ibrutinib-treated CLL (dated by TCRdb to about 2021). About the full investigation: The cohort was composed of 10 to 11 relapsed/refractory and roughly 14 treatment-naive patients; IGHV unmutated status was identified in around 17 patients. Response samples were obtained after a median of around eleven months of treatment, with a range of about 6 to 36 months. Partial responses were observed in 24 patients and complete responses in 2; after a median follow-up of 68 months, remission was maintained in 15 or so patients and progression was observed in roughly twelve. An average of roughly 250,000 productive templates and 80,000 to 95,000 productive rearrangements was obtained per sample. Of the roughly 86 participants in the trial, 20 to 30 had longitudinal samples available. Cryopreserved peripheral blood mononuclear cells were collected at three points: before therapy, at response, and at either sustained remission or disease progression. Patients were still on ibrutinib when every remission and progressive disease sample was collected.

A MiSeq instrument was used for deep resolution sequencing, which targeted depths ranging from 1 in 1 million up to 1 in 200,000 T cells, with coverage averaging 10x for each clonotype. TCR beta libraries were generated with the immunoSEQ hsTCRB Kit. In the source study's methods: Data were analyzed with ImmunoSEQ Data Assistant and ImmunoSEQ Analyzer, with V, D and J genes assigned per IMGT definitions. Clonality, which ranges from 0 to 1, was calculated by subtracting the normalized Shannon entropy of productive rearrangement frequencies from one. Public clonotype analysis was restricted to overrepresented clonotypes comprising at least 0.05% of each patient's repertoire. Some 13 repertoires from age-matched healthy donors, obtained from immuneACCESS, served as clonality controls. In TCRdb, the immuneACCESS table is reduced to in-frame sequences with V and J assigned. These tables do not hold every clone; where another copy was compared, an unresolved V gene accounts for under half, and the others remain unexplained. V and J calls and clone size follow that table, whereas D and trimming were derived from the DNA. A total of around 150,000 clones appear in this sample, 81% of them only once. In total, the top ten clones hold about 2.1% of the sample.

The time point label on this specimen signifies: about a year on ibrutinib. For TCR beta library preparation, approximately 2 micrograms of genomic DNA were extracted from the cryopreserved PBMCs. Longitudinal blood samples from CLL patients receiving ibrutinib monotherapy were subjected to high-throughput TCR beta sequencing. Patients were enrolled in a phase 2 open-label single-center ibrutinib monotherapy trial. The full study reports these points: Public clonotypes were rare and either shrank or stayed stable during treatment, and the rise in clonality at ibrutinib response reflected expansion of private clonotypes. Clonality rose at ibrutinib response, remained stable during sustained remission, and dropped back toward baseline at progression. Baseline clonality was found to be higher than that of age-matched healthy donors and was strongly correlated with circulating CD8+ T-cell counts. Sampling times were not matched between sustained-remission and progressing patients, and lymph node repertoires were not studied.

The CDR3 numbers 15 residues from cysteine through phenylalanine. The only DNA kept is the CDR3, 45 bases in frame from the first base. The V and J ends are trimmed by 3 bases and 5 bases, leaving 13 bases between them. The germline V gene specifies LGHNA as CDR1 and YSLEER as CDR2. This clone was picked up a small number of times. There is no known antigen for this receptor. Per-base qualities were not stored, and no clone one base away is much larger. The origin of this receptor is a human donor with chronic lymphocytic leukemia. Source: PBMCs, taken after 12 months of ibrutinib treatment. This chain joins TRBV4-3 to TRBJ2-2; matching of 6 bases hints at TRBD1 as the D gene. The CDR3 region has the sequence CASSQATGFTGELFF. The nucleotide sequence reads as follows: TGCGCCAGCAGCCAGGCTACAGGGTTTACCGGGGAGCTGTTTTTT.